Listed below are T cell receptor beta chains from one sample, sequenced in a study of blood T cells in healthy people across ages. Each CDR3 protein is one row after TCRdb ran MiXCR on the 5' RACE reads. The table records hundreds of thousands of distinct CDR3 sequences, 29% of them present only once. The material sequenced was blood. Receptors were obtained from an elderly woman in good health. CDR3s include the opening cysteine and the closing phenylalanine or tryptophan. The order of the fields is V gene, clone size, D gene, J gene, CDR3 DNA, CDR3 protein. The D gene is left open where the match is weak. Where a row states a size, it is once, few, many or the class of an expanded clone; other rows omit it.

TRBV7-2	many	.	TRBJ2-7	TGTGCCAGCAGCTCCACGGACAAGGGGGTCTACGAGCAGTACTTC	CASSSTDKGVYEQYF
TRBV7-6	many	.	TRBJ2-7	TGTGCCAGCAGCTTAGGGCAGTACTCCAACGAGCAGTACTTC	CASSLGQYSNEQYF
TRBV13	once	TRBD1	TRBJ2-7	TGTGCCAGCAGCGGGTGGGACAGGGGCTACGAGCAGTACTTC	CASSGWDRGYEQYF
TRBV15	few	TRBD2	TRBJ2-1	TGTGCCACCAGCGAGAAGACAGGTCGATCCTGGCGGGGGGCCTACAATGAGCAGTTCTTC	CATSEKTGRSWRGAYNEQFF
TRBV7-2	few	.	TRBJ2-2	TGTGCCAGCAGCTTAGCGGCGGGCGGTGCCGGGGAGCTGTTTTTT	CASSLAAGGAGELFF
TRBV11-2	many	.	TRBJ1-2	TGTGCCAGCAGCTTATACAGGGAACCGGGCTATGGCTACACCTTC	CASSLYREPGYGYTF
TRBV6-5	.	.	TRBJ2-7	TGTGCCAGCAGTTATGGGCAGGTAAACTACGAGCAGTACTTC	CASSYGQVNYEQYF
TRBV11-3	.	TRBD2	TRBJ2-3	TGTGCCAGCAGCTCATATAGCGGGGGGGCAGCAGATACGCAGTATTTT	CASSSYSGGAADTQYF
TRBV29-1	many	.	TRBJ1-4	TGCAGCGTTACCTACAGGGTTGATACTGAAAAACTGTTTTTT	CSVTYRVDTEKLFF
TRBV12-3/TRBV12-4	many	TRBD2	TRBJ2-5	TGTGCCAGCACCCCCCGACTAGCGGGGCAAGAGACCCAGTACTTC	CASTPRLAGQETQYF
TRBV20-1	.	.	TRBJ2-5	TGCAGTGCTAGACAGGAAGAGGCCCAGTACTTC	CSARQEEAQYF
TRBV29-1	many	.	TRBJ2-1	TGCAGCTTCTACCCCAGGGTGGCGTCCTACAATGAGCAGTTCTTC	CSFYPRVASYNEQFF
TRBV19	few	.	TRBJ1-5	TGTGCCAGTAGTTGGACGGAATATAGCAATCAGCCCCAGCATTTT	CASSWTEYSNQPQHF
TRBV28	few	.	TRBJ1-2	TGTGCCACCCGGGGGGGGGTATACTATGGCTACACCTTC	CATRGGVYYGYTF
TRBV7-9	.	.	TRBJ2-3	TGTGCCAGCAGCTTAGGGCGGGACATAGATACGCAGTATTTT	CASSLGRDIDTQYF
TRBV6-2/TRBV6-3	.	TRBD2	TRBJ2-1	TGTGCCAGCAGCCGAGCCCTAGCGGGGGATGAGCAGTTCTTC	CASSRALAGDEQFF
TRBV5-1	.	.	TRBJ1-6	TGCGCCAGCAGCTTGGGAACATTAAGTAATTCACCCCTCCACTTT	CASSLGTLSNSPLHF
TRBV20-1	many	TRBD1	TRBJ2-3	TGCAGTGCTAGTAGAGGGGGCGGGACAGATACGCAGTATTTT	CSASRGGGTDTQYF
TRBV5-1	many	.	TRBJ1-1	TGCGCCAGCAGCTTGGTTGGGGGTTCCACTGAAGCTTTCTTT	CASSLVGGSTEAFF
TRBV6-1	many	TRBD1	TRBJ2-3	TGTGCCAGCGGTCAACGACAGGGGAGGCAGTATTTT	CASGQRQGRQYF
TRBV6-5	few	.	TRBJ1-1	TGTGCCAGCAGTTATGACGTCAGGAGTGAAGCTTTCTTT	CASSYDVRSEAFF
TRBV4-2	many	.	TRBJ1-2	TGTGCCAGCAGCCCTCAAGGGCAGGGAACGGGACGCTATGGCTACACCTTC	CASSPQGQGTGRYGYTF